This entry describes one T cell receptor beta chain. Germline loops: CDR1 KGHSH, CDR2 LQKENI. This CDR3 comprises 17 residues. With 1 base removed from V and 6 bases from J, the gap between germline ends came to 18 bases. This sample was taken from a study of blood T cell repertoires in COVID-19. Study-wide background: Samples representing acute and convalescent COVID-19 were sourced from the United States, Italy and Spain. PBMCs, B-cell-depleted T cells, or T cells were the source of the cDNA or gDNA that made up the material.

Authors' data handling: Quantification of nucleated cells was approximated via reference gene primer amplification. Data came from immunoSEQ multiplex PCR; TCRdb stores just in-frame clones and leaves some out. V, J and clone size are those of that table, while D and trimming were read from the DNA. Among 150,000 to 200,000 clones listed, more than 85% were seen once. The V and J genes are TRBV18 and TRBJ1-4; a possible D gene is TRBD1 (5 bases). The sample comprised peripheral blood. The source is a man aged 18 to 30 with acute or convalescent COVID-19. CDR3: CASSPRGGSAFDEKLFF. CDR3 in DNA: TGTGCCAGCTCACCACGCGGGGGTTCTGCTTTTGATGAAAAACTGTTTTTT.